The text below deals with one T cell receptor beta chain. The data are from a study of cytomegalovirus exposure and HLA in healthy donors. After removal of 0 bases from V and 3 bases from J, the junction contained 16 bases not matched to a gene. CDR3 length equals 21 residues. The germline gives CDR1 SGHRS, CDR2 YFSETQ. The donors (healthy individuals) were bone marrow donors. The PCR used 60 Vbeta and 13 Jbeta primers. This table comes from immunoSEQ multiplex PCR, and its TCRdb copy is limited to in-frame clones, with some not included. The repertoire includes 100,000 to 130,000 clones, approximately 80% of them detected once, and 4.2% sits in the top ten.

The TCR comes from a male donor in good health and CMV-seronegative. The chain links TRBV5-1 to TRBJ2-6; 9 positions match TRBD2. Sequenced: PBMCs. The CDR3 region has the DNA TGCGCCAGCAGCTTGGCCTACAGACTAGCGGAGGCAGGAAGTGGGGCCAACGTCCTGACTTTC. As protein: CASSLAYRLAEAGSGANVLTF.